This T cell receptor (beta chain) was profiled in a study of shared clonotypes between healthy human individuals. Findings of the study overall: Several donors held about 5% of naive CD4 clonotypes in common.

The CDR3 is made up of 15 amino acids. The germline CDR1 and CDR2 sequences are SGHTA and FQGNSA. V was cut by 5 bases and J by 1 base, with 12 bases left in between. This clone occurred once. Its antigen is unknown. A much larger clone is a single base away; this may be a read error. Recent acute infections and vaccinations were absent in the healthy HIV-negative adult donors. It was into CD45RA+ naive and CD45RA-negative memory subsets that the CD4+ cells were split. The method was immunoSEQ multiplex PCR; TCRdb's version includes in-frame clones alone and lacks a portion of them. Found here are 550,000 to 850,000 clones, over 55% of them singletons; the top ten hold 1.8%.

Sequencing was done on a sample of memory CD4+ T cells sorted from blood. The subset is: CD45RA-negative fraction. This TCR derives from a woman aged 25 to 45 in good health. This chain uses TRBV7-2 with TRBJ1-3, with D uncertain. For the CDR3, the DNA is TGTGCCAGCAGCCCCTTTTCCGTATCTGGAAACACCATATATTTT. Translated: CASSPFSVSGNTIYF.